This record looks at one T cell receptor beta chain sequence and its context. This specimen comes from a study of blood T cell repertoires in COVID-19. The method was immunoSEQ multiplex PCR; TCRdb's version includes in-frame clones alone and lacks a portion of them. The profile shows 150,000 to 180,000 clones, approximately 90% of them singletons. Trimming removed 10 bases from V and 9 bases from J, with 16 bases in between. The CDR3 consists of 13 residues. Looked up from germline, CDR1 is MNHEY and CDR2 is SMNVEV (reference sequence). Sequenced sample: peripheral blood. This clonotype was obtained from a woman between 65 and 79 years old with acute or convalescent COVID-19. The chain couples TRBV27 to TRBJ1-6; no firm D call. CDR3 sequence: CATAAQSGSPLHF. The CDR3 DNA reads as TGTGCCACCGCGGCCCAAAGTGGTTCACCCCTCCACTTT.